This TCR beta chain was sequenced in a study of beta chain features in type 1 diabetes. Sequenced material consisted of expressed TCRB transcripts (all of the isolated RNA was reverse transcribed). Read counts averaged around 3.6 million for samples of naive, central memory and regulatory T cells. TCRdb's copy holds only in-frame clones and misses some; the assay was immunoSEQ multiplex PCR. The sample holds under 900,000 clones, under 20% seen once. Averaging about 116 mL, one heparinised blood draw came from each individual donor. CDR1 is SGDLS, CDR2 YYNGEE, per germline. Trimming took 6 bases from V and 4 from J, leaving 16 bases between them. This CDR3 has 15 amino acids. Points on this clone: What it binds is not known.

Study conclusions and caveats: Any PCR bias toward short templates would affect both groups alike. Here, the possible influence of HLA type (on TCRB rearrangement) remained unresolved.

This clonotype was sampled from a woman under 30 in good health. The sequenced sample consisted of naive CD4+ T cells from blood. The chain uses TRBV9 and TRBJ2-2; weak D call: TRBD2 (5 bases). CDR3 protein: CASNSEGVPTGELFF. CDR3 coding DNA: TGTGCCAGCAACTCCGAGGGAGTACCCACCGGGGAGCTGTTTTTT.